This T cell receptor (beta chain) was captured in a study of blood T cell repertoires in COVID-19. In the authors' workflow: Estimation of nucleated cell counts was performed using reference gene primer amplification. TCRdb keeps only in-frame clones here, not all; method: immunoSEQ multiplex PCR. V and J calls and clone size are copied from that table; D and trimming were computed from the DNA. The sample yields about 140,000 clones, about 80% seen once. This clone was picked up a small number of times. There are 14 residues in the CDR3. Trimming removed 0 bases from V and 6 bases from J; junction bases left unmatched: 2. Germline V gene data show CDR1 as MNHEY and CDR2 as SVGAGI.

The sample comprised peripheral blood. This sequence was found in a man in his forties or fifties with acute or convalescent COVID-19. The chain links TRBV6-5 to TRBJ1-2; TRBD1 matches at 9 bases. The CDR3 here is CASSYSGQGDGYTF. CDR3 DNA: TGTGCCAGCAGTTACTCGGGACAGGGTGATGGCTACACCTTC.